This T cell receptor beta chain was sequenced during a study of blood T cell repertoires in COVID-19. Background on the study: COVID-19 samples, acute and convalescent, were from the United States, Italy and Spain. Nucleic acid was either cDNA or gDNA, and it came from T cells, B-cell-depleted T cells, or PBMCs.

V was shortened by 0 bases and J by 9 bases, with 10 bases between the two germline ends. CDR1 is SGDLS, CDR2 YYNGEE, per germline. The CDR3 covers 13 residues. Source study methods: Cell counts per sample came from amplifying reference gene primers. Produced via immunoSEQ multiplex PCR; TCRdb's table is partial and in-frame only. For V, J and clone size, that table is used; D and trimming come from the DNA. The sample yields approximately 280,000 clones, roughly 91% seen once. Sequenced: peripheral blood. This rearrangement joins TRBV9 to TRBJ2-1; possibly TRBD2 for D (7 bases). This TCR was recovered from a man in his forties or fifties with acute or convalescent COVID-19. The CDR3 sequence is CASSVGGGTEQFF. CDR3 sequence (DNA): TGTGCCAGCAGCGTAGGCGGGGGCACTGAGCAGTTCTTC.